This record looks at one T cell receptor beta chain sequence and its context. The source of the sample is a study of shared T cell receptors in the human thymus. Assay used: immunoSEQ multiplex PCR; TCRdb lists only in-frame clones, some missing. Among 630,000 or so clones listed, about 87% were seen once. The germline V gene encodes CDR1 GTSNPN and CDR2 SVGIG (reference sequence). With 3 bases removed from V and 0 bases from J, the gap between germline ends came to 13 bases. The CDR3 extends over 15 amino acids. The same data also contributed to another study, on human thymus T cells. From that report: Having corrective surgery for congenital heart defects, healthy Finnish infants were the ones who donated. The thymus was resected at corrective cardiac surgery. Thymic repertoires of unrelated individuals were reported in related research to overlap highly.

This receptor was taken from a boy in the first two years of life with a congenital heart defect. Sequencing was carried out using thymocytes. The rearrangement links TRBV30 to TRBJ2-3; possible D gene TRBD1, 6 bases. Written as DNA, the CDR3 is TGTGCCTGGAGAAGAGGGACAACCAGCACAGATACGCAGTATTTT. It codes for CAWRRGTTSTDTQYF.